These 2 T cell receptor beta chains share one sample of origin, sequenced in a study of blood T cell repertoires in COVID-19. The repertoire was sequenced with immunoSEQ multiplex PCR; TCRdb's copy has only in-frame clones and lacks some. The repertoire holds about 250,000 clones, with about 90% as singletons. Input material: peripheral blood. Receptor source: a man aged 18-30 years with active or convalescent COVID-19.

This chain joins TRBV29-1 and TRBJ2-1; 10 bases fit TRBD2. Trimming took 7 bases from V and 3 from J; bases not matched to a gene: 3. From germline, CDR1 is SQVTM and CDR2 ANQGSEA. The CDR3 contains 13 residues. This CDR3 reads CSAGLADYNEQFF. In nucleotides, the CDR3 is TGCAGCGCTGGACTAGCGGACTACAATGAGCAGTTCTTC.

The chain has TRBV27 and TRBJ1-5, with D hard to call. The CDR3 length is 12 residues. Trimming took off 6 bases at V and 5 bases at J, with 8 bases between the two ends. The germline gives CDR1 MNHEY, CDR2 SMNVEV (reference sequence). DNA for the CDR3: TGTGCCAGCAGAAGCGGGCATCAGCCCCAGCATTTT. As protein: CASRSGHQPQHF.